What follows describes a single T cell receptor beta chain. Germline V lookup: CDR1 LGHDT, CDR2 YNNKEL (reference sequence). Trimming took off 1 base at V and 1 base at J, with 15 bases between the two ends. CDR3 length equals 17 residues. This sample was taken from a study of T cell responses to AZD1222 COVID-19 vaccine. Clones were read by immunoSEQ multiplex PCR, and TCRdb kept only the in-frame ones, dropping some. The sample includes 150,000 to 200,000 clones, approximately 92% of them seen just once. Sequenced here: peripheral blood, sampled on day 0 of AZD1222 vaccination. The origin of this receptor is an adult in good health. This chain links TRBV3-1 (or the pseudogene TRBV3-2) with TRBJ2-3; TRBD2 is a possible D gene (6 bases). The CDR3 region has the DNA TGTGCCAGCAGCCAAGGGGCCGGGAGTAGGGGCACAGATACGCAGTATTTT. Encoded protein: CASSQGAGSRGTDTQYF.